Listed below are T cell receptor beta chains from one sample, sequenced in a study of T cell clonotyping in hematopoietic cell transplantation. TCRdb's copy holds only in-frame clones and misses some; the assay was immunoSEQ multiplex PCR. Altogether 15,000 to 25,000 clones are present, roughly three quarters being singletons, with the ten largest covering over 12%. Source material: peripheral blood mononuclear cells. These receptors were obtained from a man in his 60s in good health. Some clones in this sample may be carry-over from other donors' samples. CDR3s include the opening cysteine and the closing phenylalanine or tryptophan. Each record gives: J gene, clone size, V gene, CDR3 length, D gene, CDR3 DNA, CDR3 protein. The D gene is left open where the match is weak. Clone size is given for some rows only: seen once, a few or many times, or a class if the clone is expanded.

J: TRBJ2-7
size: -
V: TRBV6-6
length: 13
D: TRBD2
DNA: TGTGCCAGCGGGCGGGGGGTCACGTACGAGCAGTACTTC
CDR3: CASGRGVTYEQYF

J: TRBJ2-1
size: -
V: TRBV4-2
length: 20
D: TRBD2
DNA: TGTGCCAGCAGCCAAGATAGGGTACTAGCGGGAGGGCGAATTATCTATGAGCAGTTCTTC
CDR3: CASSQDRVLAGGRIIYEQFF

J: TRBJ2-7
size: -
V: TRBV4-3
length: 17
D: TRBD2
DNA: TGCGCCAGCAGCCAAGATCGACTAGCGGGGGGTGGGTACGAGCAGTACTTC
CDR3: CASSQDRLAGGGYEQYF

J: TRBJ2-3
size: -
V: TRBV21-1
length: 13
D: -
DNA: TGTGCATGGGGGCCGGGACAGGCAGATACGCAGTATTTT
CDR3: CAWGPGQADTQYF

J: TRBJ2-7
size: -
V: TRBV6-6
length: 15
D: TRBD2
DNA: TGTGCCAGCAGCCCCGTGTTAGCGGGGGCCCCGGAGCAGTACTTC
CDR3: CASSPVLAGAPEQYF

J: TRBJ1-2
size: few
V: TRBV5-6
length: 13
D: -
DNA: TGTGCCAGCAGCTTGGCCCCGGGTCTGACCTACACCTTC
CDR3: CASSLAPGLTYTF

J: TRBJ1-5
size: -
V: TRBV10-3
length: 13
D: -
DNA: TGTGCCATCAGTGAGGTGGGCAATCAGCCCCAGCATTTT
CDR3: CAISEVGNQPQHF

J: TRBJ2-3
size: -
V: TRBV30
length: 15
D: TRBD2
DNA: TGTGCCTGGAGTTCGAGCGGGAGGGCCACAGATACGCAGTATTTT
CDR3: CAWSSSGRATDTQYF

J: TRBJ1-4
size: -
V: TRBV28
length: 16
D: -
DNA: TGTGCCAGCAGCGAACCACAGGGTCGCGGGAAAGAAAAACTGTTTTTT
CDR3: CASSEPQGRGKEKLFF

J: TRBJ2-7
size: -
V: TRBV27
length: 17
D: -
DNA: TGTGCCAGCAGTACGCTAACCGGGACATTCCTCCTTTACGAGCAGTACTTC
CDR3: CASSTLTGTFLLYEQYF

J: TRBJ2-5
size: -
V: TRBV27
length: 16
D: TRBD1
DNA: TGTGCCAGCAGACCTACGTACGGGACAGAGCAAGAGACCCAGTACTTC
CDR3: CASRPTYGTEQETQYF

J: TRBJ2-7
size: -
V: TRBV4-2
length: 14
D: -
DNA: TGTGCCAGCAGCCAAGATATAGACACCTACGAGCAGTACTTC
CDR3: CASSQDIDTYEQYF

J: TRBJ1-1
size: -
V: TRBV6-6
length: 14
D: TRBD1
DNA: TGTGCCAGCAGTCCGACAGGGGGGAACACTGAAGCTTTCTTT
CDR3: CASSPTGGNTEAFF

J: TRBJ2-7
size: medium-sized
V: TRBV7-3
length: 13
D: -
DNA: TGTGCCAGCAGCTTAAATCCATTCGGCGAGCAGTACTTC
CDR3: CASSLNPFGEQYF

J: TRBJ1-1
size: -
V: TRBV28
length: 14
D: TRBD1
DNA: TGTGCCAGCAGTTTTCTCGACAGGGGGCCTGAAGCTTTCTTT
CDR3: CASSFLDRGPEAFF

J: TRBJ2-1
size: -
V: TRBV6-1
length: 16
D: -
DNA: TGTGCCAGCAGTGAAGAGGGGGTGACCCGATACAATGAGCAGTTCTTC
CDR3: CASSEEGVTRYNEQFF

J: TRBJ2-7
size: -
V: TRBV11-3
length: 15
D: TRBD1
DNA: TGTGCCAGCAGCTCCCCCGGGACAGGGGAGTACGAGCAGTACTTC
CDR3: CASSSPGTGEYEQYF

J: TRBJ1-2
size: -
V: TRBV11-3
length: 15
D: -
DNA: TGTGCCAGCAGCCGACGATCCGACAAAAACTATGGCTACACCTTC
CDR3: CASSRRSDKNYGYTF

J: TRBJ1-5
size: -
V: TRBV4-1
length: 13
D: -
DNA: TGCGCCAGCAGCCACGGGCCCAATCAGCCCCAGCATTTT
CDR3: CASSHGPNQPQHF

J: TRBJ2-7
size: few
V: TRBV6-6
length: 14
D: TRBD1
DNA: TGTGCCAGCAGTCGGGACAGGATTAGACTCGAGCAGTACTTC
CDR3: CASSRDRIRLEQYF

J: TRBJ1-6
size: -
V: TRBV30
length: 12
D: -
DNA: TGTGCCTGGTCTACAGGGTTTTCACCCCTCCACTTT
CDR3: CAWSTGFSPLHF

J: TRBJ1-2
size: -
V: TRBV27
length: 14
D: -
DNA: TGTGCCAGCAGGGAGAACTTGCCTAACTATGGCTACACCTTC
CDR3: CASRENLPNYGYTF

J: TRBJ1-4
size: -
V: TRBV6-5
length: 14
D: -
DNA: TGTGCCAGCAGTTACTCGGGAGCGGACGAAAAACTGTTTTTT
CDR3: CASSYSGADEKLFF

J: TRBJ1-2
size: -
V: TRBV7-9
length: 17
D: -
DNA: TGTGCCAGCAGCTTATTTGGATCGGCAGAGACTAACTATGGCTACACCTTC
CDR3: CASSLFGSAETNYGYTF

J: TRBJ2-3
size: few
V: TRBV5-1
length: 14
D: TRBD1
DNA: TGCGCCAGCAGCCAGGGACAGGGGGCAGATACGCAGTATTTT
CDR3: CASSQGQGADTQYF

J: TRBJ2-3
size: -
V: TRBV7-2
length: 16
D: TRBD2
DNA: TGTGCCAGCAACCTGATTAGCGGGGGGAACCCAGATACGCAGTATTTT
CDR3: CASNLISGGNPDTQYF

J: TRBJ1-1
size: once
V: TRBV15
length: 15
D: -
DNA: TGTGCCACCAGCTTGCGCAGAGTCATGAACACTGAAGCTTTCTTT
CDR3: CATSLRRVMNTEAFF

J: TRBJ1-1
size: -
V: TRBV19
length: 16
D: -
DNA: TGTGCCAGTAGCTCGCCCGGGGGCGTATTGGGCACTGAAGCTTTCTTT
CDR3: CASSSPGGVLGTEAFF

J: TRBJ1-2
size: -
V: TRBV6-1
length: 15
D: TRBD1
DNA: TGTGCCAGCAGTGAAGTTGGGGACAGTAACTATGGCTACACCTTC
CDR3: CASSEVGDSNYGYTF

J: TRBJ2-5
size: -
V: TRBV19
length: 13
D: -
DNA: TGTGCCAGTAGTCTGGTAGGGGACGAGACCCAGTACTTC
CDR3: CASSLVGDETQYF

J: TRBJ1-1
size: once
V: TRBV27
length: 16
D: TRBD1
DNA: TGTGCCAGCAGCCAGGGACAGGGGGCCATGAACACTGAAGCTTTCTTT
CDR3: CASSQGQGAMNTEAFF

J: TRBJ1-1
size: -
V: TRBV6-6
length: 13
D: -
DNA: TGTGCCAGCAGTTACTCCTCGAACACTGAAGCTTTCTTT
CDR3: CASSYSSNTEAFF

J: TRBJ1-2
size: -
V: TRBV14
length: 15
D: -
DNA: TGTGCCAGCAGCCAAGATTACGGAGGGGTCTATGGCTACACCTTC
CDR3: CASSQDYGGVYGYTF

J: TRBJ2-5
size: medium-sized
V: TRBV19
length: 13
D: -
DNA: TGTGCCAGTAGTAGGGACTTTCAAGAGACCCAGTACTTC
CDR3: CASSRDFQETQYF

J: TRBJ2-7
size: -
V: TRBV2
length: 13
D: -
DNA: TGTGCCAGCCATGTGCTCGCGGGCTACGAGCAGTACTTC
CDR3: CASHVLAGYEQYF

J: TRBJ2-7
size: -
V: TRBV19
length: 17
D: -
DNA: TGTGCCAGTAGTTCCCGGGGGGGGACAGTGAGCTCCTACGAGCAGTACTTC
CDR3: CASSSRGGTVSSYEQYF

J: TRBJ1-5
size: -
V: TRBV19
length: 16
D: -
DNA: TGTGCCAGTAATACGGGTCGAATTTATAGCAATCAGCCCCAGCATTTT
CDR3: CASNTGRIYSNQPQHF

J: TRBJ2-7
size: -
V: TRBV27
length: 12
D: -
DNA: TGTGCCAGCAGAACAGGGGGGGCCGAGCAGTACTTC
CDR3: CASRTGGAEQYF

J: TRBJ1-4
size: -
V: TRBV30
length: 15
D: -
DNA: TGTGCCTGGAGTGTACCTGGGCAGTTTAATGAAAAACTGTTTTTT
CDR3: CAWSVPGQFNEKLFF

J: TRBJ1-4
size: few
V: TRBV6-5
length: 14
D: -
DNA: TGTGCCAGCAGGGACAGTGCAACTAATGAAAAACTGTTTTTT
CDR3: CASRDSATNEKLFF

J: TRBJ1-2
size: -
V: TRBV30
length: 15
D: TRBD1
DNA: TGTGCCTGGAGTGTCTTGAGAGGGGGCAGTGGCGGCTACACCTTC
CDR3: CAWSVLRGGSGGYTF

J: TRBJ2-5
size: -
V: TRBV10-3
length: 14
D: TRBD1
DNA: TGTGCCATCAGTGCGAGACAGGGAGAAGAGACCCAGTACTTC
CDR3: CAISARQGEETQYF

J: TRBJ1-4
size: -
V: TRBV6-1
length: 12
D: -
DNA: TGTGCCAGCGGACGGATTAATGAAAAACTGTTTTTT
CDR3: CASGRINEKLFF

J: TRBJ2-1
size: -
V: TRBV9
length: 14
D: -
DNA: TGTGCCGCCAGCAGAGACCTACTAGACGATGAGCAGTTCTTC
CDR3: CAASRDLLDDEQFF

J: TRBJ1-2
size: once
V: TRBV5-8
length: 15
D: -
DNA: TGTGCCAGCAGCCCCCGGGACGGAGAATGGAATGGCTACACCTTC
CDR3: CASSPRDGEWNGYTF

J: TRBJ2-7
size: few
V: TRBV4-1
length: 14
D: -
DNA: TGCGCCAGCCGTGATCCAGGAGACCCCTACGAGCAGTACTTC
CDR3: CASRDPGDPYEQYF

J: TRBJ2-1
size: -
V: TRBV30
length: 12
D: -
DNA: TGTGCCTGGAGTGTAAATTACAATGAGCAGTTCTTC
CDR3: CAWSVNYNEQFF

J: TRBJ2-6
size: -
V: TRBV19
length: 15
D: -
DNA: TGTGCCAGTAGTACGAACAGGGATGGGGCCAACGTCCTGACTTTC
CDR3: CASSTNRDGANVLTF

J: TRBJ2-2
size: -
V: TRBV7-3
length: 13
D: -
DNA: TGTGCCAGCAGCTTCGGATACGAGGGGGAGCTGTTTTTT
CDR3: CASSFGYEGELFF

J: TRBJ1-2
size: few
V: TRBV6-5
length: 13
D: TRBD1
DNA: TGTGCCAGCAGTCCACAGGGGCGAAGGGGCTACACCTTC
CDR3: CASSPQGRRGYTF

J: TRBJ1-1
size: -
V: TRBV7-2
length: 16
D: -
DNA: TGTGCCAGCAGCTTAGCAACGGGTTTCATTGGGACTGAAGCTTTCTTT
CDR3: CASSLATGFIGTEAFF

J: TRBJ1-2
size: -
V: TRBV6-5
length: 12
D: -
DNA: TGTGCCAGCAGCCCGGGACTCGGAGGCTACACCTTC
CDR3: CASSPGLGGYTF

J: TRBJ1-6
size: -
V: TRBV7-9
length: 16
D: -
DNA: TGTGCCAGCAGCCCCTCGTGGGGGGGCTCCGACTCACCCCTCCACTTT
CDR3: CASSPSWGGSDSPLHF

J: TRBJ1-1
size: -
V: TRBV10-1
length: 14
D: TRBD1
DNA: TGCGCCAGCAACTCCGGACAGGGGCACACTGAAGCTTTCTTT
CDR3: CASNSGQGHTEAFF

J: TRBJ2-2
size: -
V: TRBV19
length: 17
D: TRBD1
DNA: TGTGCCAGTATCTCCACCGCACGGGACAGGTCGACCGGGGAGCTGTTTTTT
CDR3: CASISTARDRSTGELFF

J: TRBJ2-2
size: few
V: TRBV5-1
length: 14
D: -
DNA: TGCGCCAGCAGCTTGGAGGCAGCCACCGGGGAGCTGTTTTTT
CDR3: CASSLEAATGELFF

J: TRBJ2-5
size: -
V: TRBV7-9
length: 14
D: -
DNA: TGTGCCAGCAGCCCCGGGTGGACTCAAGAGACCCAGTACTTC
CDR3: CASSPGWTQETQYF

J: TRBJ1-6
size: -
V: TRBV19
length: 18
D: -
DNA: TGTGCCAGTAGTATGCGGGGGATCGGGAGGCCCTATAATTCACCCCTCCACTTT
CDR3: CASSMRGIGRPYNSPLHF